Listed below are T cell receptor beta chains from one sample, sequenced in a study of CD8 T cells in acute hepatitis C reinfection. Sequencing used immunoSEQ multiplex PCR; TCRdb keeps in-frame clones, though not all of them. The profile covers some 40,000 clones, with 85% to 90% appearing a single time and roughly 0.48% taken by the ten largest. Sequenced: naive CD8+ T cells from PBMCs. The receptors were sampled from a man younger than 45 with chronic hepatitis C. Both conserved end residues are part of each CDR3. D genes are given only for firm matches. For some rows the clone size is stated as once, few or many, or as a class when expanded; others skip it.

cdr3_nt | cdr3_aa | j_call | d_call | v_call | clone_size
TGTGCCAGTGGGGATGTAAGTTTTAACTATGGCTACACCTTC | CASGDVSFNYGYTF | TRBJ1-2 | - | TRBV19 | few
TGTGCCAGCAGCCTCCCGGGACAGCACCAAGAGACCCAGTACTTC | CASSLPGQHQETQYF | TRBJ2-5 | TRBD1 | TRBV7-8 | -
TGTGCCAGTAGTCTCCCCTCGGACAGGGGGCGGCTCTACGAGCAGTACTTC | CASSLPSDRGRLYEQYF | TRBJ2-7 | TRBD1 | TRBV19 | -
TGTGCCAGCAGTCCCCCTTTGACCCCGATACTCAACAATGAGCAGTTCTTC | CASSPPLTPILNNEQFF | TRBJ2-1 | - | TRBV27 | -
TGTGCCAGCAGCTTAGGAGGGGGCCTCTACGAGCAGTACTTC | CASSLGGGLYEQYF | TRBJ2-7 | TRBD1 | TRBV11-1 | -
TGTGCCAGCAGTTTAGGACGGCCCTACGAGCAGTACTTC | CASSLGRPYEQYF | TRBJ2-7 | - | TRBV27 | -
TGTGCCAGCTCACCTGAGGAAAGCTCCTACAATGAGCAGTTCTTC | CASSPEESSYNEQFF | TRBJ2-1 | - | TRBV18 | -
TGCGCCAGCAGCCGGGTTTCGTCGGGTTGGGAGACCCAGTACTTC | CASSRVSSGWETQYF | TRBJ2-5 | - | TRBV4-1 | -
TGTGCCAGCAGCTTGATGGGACAGGGGCCCGATTTGGGCCTCCACTTT | CASSLMGQGPDLGLHF | TRBJ1-6 | TRBD1 | TRBV5-6 | -
TGCAGTGCCATAGTCGAGAATGAGCAGTTCTTC | CSAIVENEQFF | TRBJ2-1 | - | TRBV20-1 | -
TGTGCCAGCAGCGCAGCATTAGGTTTGAATGAGCAGTTCTTC | CASSAALGLNEQFF | TRBJ2-1 | - | TRBV9 | -
TGTGCCAGTAGTTGGGAGGGACCGAACACTGAAGCTTTCTTT | CASSWEGPNTEAFF | TRBJ1-1 | - | TRBV19 | -
TGTGCCAGCAGTTTCGCCACAGGGGAAGATGGCTACACCTTC | CASSFATGEDGYTF | TRBJ1-2 | TRBD1 | TRBV27 | once
TGTGCCAGCAGCCCCTGGGACACCTACGAGCAGTACTTC | CASSPWDTYEQYF | TRBJ2-7 | - | TRBV7-8 | -
TGTGCCAGCAGCTACGACAGGGGCGCCTACGAGCAGTACTTC | CASSYDRGAYEQYF | TRBJ2-7 | TRBD1 | TRBV11-2 | -
TGTGCCACCAGCAGAGTAGCGGGGGGGCCGGTAGATACGCAGTATTTT | CATSRVAGGPVDTQYF | TRBJ2-3 | TRBD2 | TRBV15 | -
TGTGCCAGCAGCTCCGGGACTCCAGCCTACGAGCAGTACTTC | CASSSGTPAYEQYF | TRBJ2-7 | - | TRBV7-2 | -
TGTGCCAGCAGCTTCATAGCTGACCCTGAAGCTTTCTTT | CASSFIADPEAFF | TRBJ1-1 | - | TRBV11-2 | -
TGTGCCAGCAGCTTAGCCGGGGGCTTGGAGACCCAGTACTTC | CASSLAGGLETQYF | TRBJ2-5 | - | TRBV7-9 | -
TGTGCCAGCAGTTTATCTCCCCCGGGGCTCCTAGCCAAAAACATTCAGTACTTC | CASSLSPPGLLAKNIQYF | TRBJ2-4 | - | TRBV27 | -
TGTGCCAGCAGCCACACCGGGACAGGGGTTCCTGGCTACACCTTC | CASSHTGTGVPGYTF | TRBJ1-2 | TRBD1 | TRBV11-2 | few
TGTGCCAGCAGCCGCGGACTAGGGGGGGATACGCAGTATTTT | CASSRGLGGDTQYF | TRBJ2-3 | - | TRBV6-5 | -
TGCGCCAGCAGCTCCACCCGGGACTCTGGGGCCAACGTCCTGACTTTC | CASSSTRDSGANVLTF | TRBJ2-6 | - | TRBV5-1 | -
TGTGCCAGCAGCCCCCGGGGACAGGGGACGTACACTGAAGCTTTCTTT | CASSPRGQGTYTEAFF | TRBJ1-1 | TRBD1 | TRBV7-9 | -
TGTGCCACTCAAGGGACAGGGGGTGTCAATGAGCAGTTCTTC | CATQGTGGVNEQFF | TRBJ2-1 | TRBD1 | TRBV19 | -
TGTGCCAGCAGATGGCAAGCTAGCAATCAGCCCCAGCATTTT | CASRWQASNQPQHF | TRBJ1-5 | - | TRBV6-5 | -
TGTGCCAGCAGCGGGGACGTGTACAATGAGCAGTTCTTC | CASSGDVYNEQFF | TRBJ2-1 | - | TRBV9 | -
TGTGCCAGCAGCCCACCGGGGATGATGACAGATACGCAGTATTTT | CASSPPGMMTDTQYF | TRBJ2-3 | - | TRBV7-9 | once
TGCGCCAGCAGCGGATACTCAGAAGTGAGCGGGCCTTACGAGCAGTACTTC | CASSGYSEVSGPYEQYF | TRBJ2-7 | - | TRBV10-2 | -
TGCGCCAGCAGCTGGGACAGGGTGAACGGCTACACCTTC | CASSWDRVNGYTF | TRBJ1-2 | TRBD1 | TRBV4-3 | few
TGCAGCGTTGAGTCCGGGGCCGGTGGCTACACCTTC | CSVESGAGGYTF | TRBJ1-2 | - | TRBV29-1 | -
TGTGCCAGCAGTCCTATCCGGGACAACTATGAAAAACTGTTTTTT | CASSPIRDNYEKLFF | TRBJ1-4 | - | TRBV6-5 | -
TGTGCCAGCAGCGTAGCCCCCGGGACTATTATGAACACCGGGGAGCTGTTTTTT | CASSVAPGTIMNTGELFF | TRBJ2-2 | TRBD2 | TRBV9 | -
TGTGCTAGCAGCTTTGAAATGAACACTGAAGCTTTCTTT | CASSFEMNTEAFF | TRBJ1-1 | - | TRBV7-7 | -
TGTGCCAGCAGCCCTGTCGGACAGCAGTACGAGCAGTACTTC | CASSPVGQQYEQYF | TRBJ2-7 | - | TRBV11-2 | -
TGCGCCAGCAGCCAAGAAGCGGAGACAGGGGGGTCCTACGAGCAGTACTTC | CASSQEAETGGSYEQYF | TRBJ2-7 | TRBD1 | TRBV4-3 | -
TGCGCCAGCAGTCAAATGATTACAGGGGGCAAGACTGAAGCTTTCTTT | CASSQMITGGKTEAFF | TRBJ1-1 | TRBD1 | TRBV4-1 | -
TGTGCCAGCAGCTGGGGGTGGAACGAGCAGTACTTC | CASSWGWNEQYF | TRBJ2-7 | - | TRBV5-6 | -
TGTGCCAGCAGTTTTGGCGGTTACGAGCAGTACTTC | CASSFGGYEQYF | TRBJ2-7 | - | TRBV27 | once
TGTGCCAGCCAAGGAGGGGTAAACACTGAAGCTTTCTTT | CASQGGVNTEAFF | TRBJ1-1 | - | TRBV27 | -
TGTGCCAGCAGTCCGGACAGGGGCAATGGCTACACCTTC | CASSPDRGNGYTF | TRBJ1-2 | TRBD1 | TRBV6-4 | few
TGTGCCAGCAGCCAAGGACTAGCGGGGGACGAGCAGTACTTC | CASSQGLAGDEQYF | TRBJ2-7 | TRBD2 | TRBV4-2 | -
TGTGCCAGCAGTTTCGCTAGGGGGCTTGGCTACACCTTC | CASSFARGLGYTF | TRBJ1-2 | TRBD1 | TRBV27 | few
TGCGCCAGCAGCCAGATGGGAGCTAACTATGGCTACACCTTC | CASSQMGANYGYTF | TRBJ1-2 | - | TRBV4-1 | -
TGTGCCAGCAGCTTAGACAGGGGCCCGCTGAACACTGAAGCTTTCTTT | CASSLDRGPLNTEAFF | TRBJ1-1 | TRBD1 | TRBV6-6 | -
TGTGCCAGCAGCTTTGGTTCTAACTATGGCTACACCTTC | CASSFGSNYGYTF | TRBJ1-2 | - | TRBV7-9 | -
TGCAGCGTTGAGCCTAGCGGGAGCATCTCCTACAATGAGCAGTTCTTC | CSVEPSGSISYNEQFF | TRBJ2-1 | TRBD2 | TRBV29-1 | once
TGTGCCACCAGCAGGTACAATGAGCAGTTCTTC | CATSRYNEQFF | TRBJ2-1 | - | TRBV15 | -
TGTGCCAGCAGCCCCGCGTGGGGAGGAGGGTGGGATACGCAGTATTTT | CASSPAWGGGWDTQYF | TRBJ2-3 | - | TRBV5-6 | -
TGTGCCAGCAGCTTGGGGGGATTAGATCAGCCCCAGCATTTT | CASSLGGLDQPQHF | TRBJ1-5 | - | TRBV5-6 | -
TGTGCCAGCAGCTCATCGACTCCTAGGCGGCAGTATTTT | CASSSSTPRRQYF | TRBJ2-3 | - | TRBV13 | -
TGTGCCAGCAGCCAACTCGGGAGCACACCCCTCCACTTT | CASSQLGSTPLHF | TRBJ1-6 | - | TRBV4-2 | few
TGTGCCAGCAGCTCGACAGGGGAGTCCTACGAGCAGTACTTC | CASSSTGESYEQYF | TRBJ2-7 | TRBD1 | TRBV5-6 | -
TGTGCCAGCAGTCCCTCCTTTGGAACCGCGGAGCTGTTTTTT | CASSPSFGTAELFF | TRBJ2-2 | - | TRBV6-6 | -